Following are 22 T cell receptor beta chains from one sample sequenced in a study of CD8 T cells in Susac syndrome. Random hexamers were used to reverse transcribe roughly 0.5 to 1 ug of RNA. TCRdb passed the immunoSEQ multiplex PCR reads through MiXCR, listing each CDR3 protein once. This repertoire shows approximately 190,000 distinct CDR3 sequences, 85% to 95% found once; its top ten account for around 0.1%. Sequences were obtained from CD4+ T cells from PBMCs. The receptors here all came from a human donor in good health.

This sequence joins TRBV28 and TRBJ1-5, with unresolved D. This CDR3 region has 15 residues. CDR1 and CDR2 from the germline V gene are MDHEN and SYDVKM. Trimming left V 7 bases short and J 5 bases short, with 18 bases between. As DNA, the CDR3 is TGTGCCAGCACCACCACTCCCGCCTGGGATCAGCCCCAGCATTTT. Translating it yields CASTTTPAWDQPQHF.

The chain combines TRBV7-2 with TRBJ2-5, with no clear D. Trimming removed 4 bases from V and 5 bases from J, with 11 bases in between. The CDR3 covers 13 residues. Germline V gives CDR1 SGHTA, CDR2 FQGNSA. This chain's CDR3 is CASSSQGVETQYF. Here the CDR3 DNA reads TGTGCCAGCAGCTCGCAAGGTGTGGAGACCCAGTACTTC.

This chain connects TRBV5-1 to TRBJ2-7, with TRBD2 identical over 8 bases. Trimming took 0 bases from V and 6 from J; bases not matched to a gene: 8. The CDR3 has 15 residues. Germline loops: CDR1 SGHRS, CDR2 YFSETQ. This chain's CDR3 is CASSLEAGALGEQYF. The CDR3 DNA is TGCGCCAGCAGCTTGGAAGCGGGGGCCCTTGGCGAGCAGTACTTC.

This clonotype was seen only once. The chain combines TRBV21-1 with TRBJ2-7; the table calls TRBD2, which could not be checked here. TRBV21-1 is deemed a pseudogene. The CDR3 loop spans 15 amino acids. Here the CDR3 reads CASSKTVILPYEQYV. The CDR3 DNA sequence: TGTGCCAGCAGCAAAACGGTGATCCTCCCCTACGAGCAGTACGTC.

This chain connects TRBV5-4 to TRBJ1-1; D not resolved. The V gene lost 1 base and the J gene lost 1 base, with 8 bases spanning the gap. The CDR3 spans 14 residues. Germline lookup yields CDR1 SGHNT and CDR2 YYREEE (reference sequence). The DNA of the CDR3 is TGTGCCAGCAGCTTGCAGGCGAGGAACACTGAAGCTTTCTTT. Protein sequence: CASSLQARNTEAFF.

V gene TRBV7-3 combines with J gene TRBJ1-2, with D perhaps TRBD1 (6 bases). The length of the CDR3 is 13 residues. Germline assignment: CDR1 SGHTA and CDR2 FQGTGA. V was cut by 2 bases and J by 5 bases, with 9 bases left in between. In DNA form, the CDR3 reads TGTGCCAGCAGCTTAGGGGGGCCGTATGGCTACACCTTC. As protein: CASSLGGPYGYTF.

With regard to this clonotype: Compared with germline, one end of the junction differs, possibly owing to a read error. The J gene is TRBJ1-5, the V gene TRBV6-1; TRBD1 matches at 7 bases. CDR1 is MNHNS, CDR2 SASEGT, per germline. The length of the CDR3 is 17 residues. CDR3 sequence reads: CVSSRFPGGNDNQPQHF. The CDR3 DNA reads as TGTGTCAGCAGTCGATTTCCAGGGGGAAATGACAATCAGCCCCAGCATTTT.

Only one count was recorded for this clonotype. The chain employs TRBV12-3 or TRBV12-4 and TRBJ2-7, with D possibly TRBD1 on 6 matching bases. V lost 2 bases to trimming and J lost 0 bases, with 14 bases between them. This CDR3 comprises 16 residues. This CDR3 reads CASSLLSGTPSYEQYF. For the CDR3, the DNA is TGTGCCAGCAGTTTACTATCCGGGACACCCTCCTACGAGCAGTACTTC.

This chain connects TRBV19 to TRBJ1-2, with a tentative D call TRBD1 (6 bases). CDR1 LNHDA and CDR2 SQIVND come from the germline V gene (reference sequence). V was shortened by 7 bases and J by 2 bases, with 17 bases between the two germline ends. The CDR3 consists of 15 residues. CDR3: CASTEYGGTNYGYTF. For the CDR3, the DNA is TGTGCCAGTACGGAATACGGGGGGACAAACTATGGCTACACCTTC.

The chain carries TRBV3-1 and TRBJ2-4, with unresolved D. Germline-derived CDR1 and CDR2 are LGHDT and YNNKEL (reference sequence). Trimming removed 4 bases from V and 0 bases from J, with 13 bases in between. The CDR3 consists of 16 residues. The DNA of the CDR3 is TGTGCCAGCAGCCCCGTACAGATTCAAGCCAAAAACATTCAGTACTTC. Translation: CASSPVQIQAKNIQYF.

This rearrangement joins TRBV3-1 to TRBJ1-1; 7 bases match TRBD1. Germline CDR1 LGHDT, CDR2 YNNKEL (reference sequence). With 0 bases clipped from V and 12 bases from J, the junction kept 16 bases outside the gene matches. CDR3 size: 16 residues. As DNA, the CDR3 is TGTGCCAGCAGCCAAGAGGCAGGGGGACGGTACCTGGAAACTTTCTTT. Protein product: CASSQEAGGRYLETFF.

V is TRBV12-2 and J is TRBJ1-5; the table's TRBD1 call for D was not verified on the DNA. TRBV12-2 is a recognized pseudogene. This CDR3 contains 16 residues. CDR3 DNA sequence: TGTGCAAGTCGCTACCCCGGGACAGGGGGCAGTCAGCCCCAGCATTTT. This sequence encodes CASRYPGTGGSQPQHF.

V usage is TRBV7-2 and J usage is TRBJ1-6; D unresolved. The germline V gene has CDR1 SGHTA and CDR2 FQGNSA. Between the trimmed V and J ends, which lost 3 bases and 9 bases, there was a span of 21 bases. The CDR3 runs to 17 residues. CDR3 amino acids: CASSFSGRGPLRSPLHF. CDR3 sequence (DNA): TGTGCCAGCAGCTTTTCCGGACGTGGGCCGCTTCGTTCACCCCTCCACTTT. The whole variable domain, remainder taken from reference TRBV7-2 and TRBJ1-6, is GAGVSQSPSNKVTEKGKDVELRCDPISGHTALYWYRQSLGQGLEFLIYFQGNSAPDKSGLPSDRFSAERTGGSVSTLTIQRTQQEDSAVYLCASSFSGRGPLRSPLHFGNGTRLTVT.

This clonotype occurred once. The rearrangement links TRBV29-1 to TRBJ2-1; D remains unclear. V lost 3 bases, J lost 0 bases, and 24 bases lay in between. The CDR3 has 19 residues. Germline V gene data show CDR1 as SQVTM and CDR2 as ANQGSEA. The CDR3 loop is CSVEVQTPNFRSSYNEQFF. The CDR3 region has the DNA TGCAGCGTTGAGGTACAGACTCCGAACTTTAGGAGCTCCTACAATGAGCAGTTCTTC.

The V and J genes are TRBV7-3 and TRBJ2-6; D not certain. The germline V gene encodes CDR1 SGHTA and CDR2 FQGTGA. The CDR3 has 13 amino acids. Trimming left V 2 bases short and J 5 bases short, with 4 bases between. This CDR3 is CASSLGRANVLTF. The DNA for the CDR3 is TGTGCCAGCAGCTTAGGCAGGGCCAACGTCCTGACTTTC.

The J gene is TRBJ1-2, the V gene TRBV5-1; D is unresolved. The germline V and J ends were trimmed by 4 bases and 4 bases, with 11 bases remaining between them. Germline CDR1 reads SGHRS; CDR2 reads YFSETQ. This CDR3 contains 13 residues. CDR3 nucleotide sequence: TGCGCCAGCAGCAACCCCAGCGCCTATGGCTACACCTTC. It encodes CASSNPSAYGYTF.

This chain connects TRBV2 to TRBJ1-1; tentatively, D is TRBD1 (6 bases). Looked up from germline, CDR1 is SNHLY and CDR2 is FYNNEI. CDR3 length equals 14 residues. V gave up 6 bases and J gave up 4 bases, with 15 bases separating them. The CDR3 DNA sequence: TGTGCCAGCAGACACGGAGGAGGGGGCACTGAAGCTTTCTTT. Encoded protein: CASRHGGGGTEAFF.

V is TRBV28 and J is TRBJ1-1, with D perhaps matching TRBD1 (6 bases). The ends were cut back, 6 bases at V and 11 bases at J, with 16 bases in the middle. Germline values: CDR1 MDHEN, CDR2 SYDVKM. The CDR3 is 12 amino acids. CDR3 protein: CASSRLQGRAFF. The CDR3, as DNA: TGTGCCAGCAGCCGTCTACAGGGTCGGGCTTTCTTT.

This chain connects TRBV28 to TRBJ2-7; tentative D call: TRBD1 (6 bases). Germline V CDR1 and CDR2: MDHEN, SYDVKM. CDR3 length: 13 residues. Deletions cut 7 bases from V and 3 bases from J, with 13 bases between. In nucleotides, the CDR3 is TGTGCCAGCATCACCACAGGGAGCTACGAGCAGTACTTC. Protein sequence: CASITTGSYEQYF.

The V and J genes are TRBV9 and TRBJ2-1; D call uncertain. Germline V gene data show CDR1 as SGDLS and CDR2 as YYNGEE. This CDR3 contains 13 residues. The V gene lost 2 bases and the J gene lost 7 bases, with 10 bases spanning the gap. CDR3 in amino acids: CASSVGPVNEQFF. Written as DNA, the CDR3 is TGTGCCAGCAGCGTGGGCCCGGTGAATGAGCAGTTCTTC.

The genes are TRBV2 and TRBJ1-2, with D maybe TRBD1 (5 bases). CDR3 length: 16 residues. V was clipped by 3 bases and J by 2 bases, with 16 bases between them. Germline-derived CDR1 and CDR2 are SNHLY and FYNNEI. The CDR3 region has the DNA TGTGCCAGCAGTGACTATCCGGCCAGGGAGAACTATGGCTACACCTTC. Protein: CASSDYPARENYGYTF.

The V and J genes are TRBV4-3 and TRBJ1-2; 8 positions match TRBD1. In germline, CDR1 is LGHNA, CDR2 YSLEER. The CDR3 extends over 15 amino acids. Trimming took 1 base from V and 6 from J; bases not matched to a gene: 7. CDR3 protein: CASSQVGGQVNGYTF. The CDR3, as DNA: TGCGCCAGCAGCCAAGTAGGGGGACAGGTTAATGGCTACACCTTC.